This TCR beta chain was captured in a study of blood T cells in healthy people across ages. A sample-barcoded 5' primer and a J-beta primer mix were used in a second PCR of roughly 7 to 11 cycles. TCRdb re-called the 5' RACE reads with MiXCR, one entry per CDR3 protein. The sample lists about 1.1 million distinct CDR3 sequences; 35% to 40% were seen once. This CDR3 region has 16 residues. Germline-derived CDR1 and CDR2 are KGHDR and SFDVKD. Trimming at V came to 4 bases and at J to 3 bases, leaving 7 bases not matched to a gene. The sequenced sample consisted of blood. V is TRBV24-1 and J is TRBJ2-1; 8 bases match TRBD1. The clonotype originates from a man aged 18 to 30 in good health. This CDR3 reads CATSDADRENYNEQFF. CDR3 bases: TGTGCCACCAGTGACGCGGACAGGGAAAACTACAATGAGCAGTTCTTC.